This T cell receptor (beta chain) stems from a study of control samples from healthy donors and cancer patients. Germline CDR1 reads KGHSH; CDR2 reads LQKENI. The germline V and J ends were trimmed by 2 bases and 4 bases, with 6 bases remaining between them. CDR3 size: 13 residues. The table came from immunoSEQ multiplex PCR; TCRdb's copy has only in-frame clones and leaves some out. The sample carries some 45,000 clones, around four fifths recorded once. A note on this clone: This sample also contains other DNA sequences that code for the same CDR3.

The sequence was obtained from a man aged 55-75 years in good health. The sequencing sample was made of blood. The rearrangement links TRBV18 to TRBJ1-3; maybe TRBD1 (6 bases). CDR3 in DNA: TGTGCCAGCTCACCAGGGACAGGAAACACCATATATTTT. Its protein is CASSPGTGNTIYF. Based on the CDR3 plus reference TRBV18 and TRBJ1-3, the full variable domain is NAGVMQNPRHLVRRRGQEARLRCSPMKGHSHVYWYRQLPEEGLKFMVYLQKENIIDESGMPKERFSAEFPKEGPSILRIQQVVRGDSAAYFCASSPGTGNTIYFGEGSWLTVV.